The 32 T cell receptor beta chains in this list originate from one sample, sequenced in a study of T cell responses to AZD1222 COVID-19 vaccine. Here immunoSEQ multiplex PCR was the method, and the copy in TCRdb shows in-frame clones only, minus some. The sample consists of more than 130,000 clones, 90% of them appearing once. The input for sequencing was peripheral blood, taken on day 0 of AZD1222 vaccination. Receptors originate from an adult in good health.

The V call is TRBV5-6, the J call TRBJ2-7; a possible D gene is TRBD2 (6 bases). CDR3 length: 14 residues. The germline V and J ends were trimmed by 5 bases and 2 bases, with 14 bases remaining between them. Germline V gene sequence: CDR1 SGHDT, CDR2 YYEEEE. The CDR3 loop is CASRVGGTAYEQYF. CDR3 bases: TGTGCCAGCAGGGTTGGGGGGACGGCCTACGAGCAGTACTTC. The full variable domain, its missing parts supplied by reference TRBV5-6 and TRBJ2-7, is DAGVTQSPTHLIKTRGQQVTLRCSPKSGHDTVSWYQQALGQGPQFIFQYYEEEERQRGNFPDRFSGHQFPNYSSELNVNALLLGDSALYLCASRVGGTAYEQYFGPGTRLTVT.

This clone was detected once. The chain uses TRBV24-1 and TRBJ1-2, with 7 positions matching TRBD1. V shed 7 bases and J 1 base; nucleotides not matched to a gene: 2. The CDR3 totals 13 residues. Germline V gene sequence: CDR1 KGHDR, CDR2 SFDVKD. The CDR3 loop reads CATRGDSNYGYTF. The CDR3 DNA follows: TGTGCCACCAGGGGGGACAGTAACTATGGCTACACCTTC.

This chain connects TRBV24-1 to TRBJ1-1; D call uncertain. The CDR3 runs to 13 residues. Germline lookup yields CDR1 KGHDR and CDR2 SFDVKD. Trimming took off 0 bases at V and 7 bases at J, with 8 bases between the two ends. This chain's CDR3 is CATSDLGFGEAFF. CDR3 sequence (DNA): TGTGCCACCAGTGATTTGGGCTTTGGTGAAGCTTTCTTT.

This sequence joins TRBV12-3 or TRBV12-4 and TRBJ2-7; D remains unclear. The V end lost 3 bases, the J end lost 5 bases, and 8 bases lay between the germline ends. CDR3 length: 12 amino acids. The CDR3 bases are TGTGCCAGCAGTTTCATACCCCACGAGCAGTACTTC. As protein: CASSFIPHEQYF.

V usage is TRBV19 and J usage is TRBJ1-6; perhaps TRBD1 as D (5 bases). Germline V lookup: CDR1 LNHDA, CDR2 SQIVND (reference sequence). Between the trimmed V and J ends, which lost 5 bases and 10 bases, there was a span of 18 bases. This CDR3 comprises 15 residues. CDR3 DNA: TGTGCCAGTAGTTACCTACTCCGGGACGGATCACCCCTCCACTTT. As protein: CASSYLLRDGSPLHF.

V usage is TRBV19 and J usage is TRBJ1-1; tentative D call: TRBD1 (5 bases). The CDR3 spans 12 residues. Germline CDR1 is LNHDA and CDR2 is SQIVND (reference sequence). V was pared by 10 bases and J by 4 bases, with 13 bases between. The CDR3 is CAIHRGGTEAFF. The DNA of the CDR3 is TGTGCCATCCACCGGGGGGGCACTGAAGCTTTCTTT.

This rearrangement joins TRBV4-3 to TRBJ1-1, with D perhaps matching TRBD1 (6 bases). The CDR3 is 14 amino acids. V lost 2 bases and J 1 base, leaving 8 bases between the germline ends. CDR1 is LGHNA, CDR2 YSLEER, per germline. The CDR3 DNA is TGCGCCAGCAGCCAACGCAGGGGGAACACTGAAGCTTTCTTT. As protein: CASSQRRGNTEAFF.

V usage is TRBV15 and J usage is TRBJ2-7; 7 nucleotides match TRBD1. Germline CDR1 is LNHNV and CDR2 is YYDKDF (reference sequence). Trimming at V came to 5 bases and at J to 3 bases, leaving 10 bases not matched to a gene. The CDR3 spans 15 residues. The CDR3 coding sequence is TGTGCCACCAGCGAAGGGGCAGGGGGTGGCTACGAGCAGTACTTC. This translates into CATSEGAGGGYEQYF.

This clone was observed once. The chain joins TRBV2 to TRBJ2-7; D tentatively fits TRBD1 or TRBD2 (6 bases each). The CDR3 runs 13 residues. Per germline, CDR1 SNHLY and CDR2 FYNNEI. The ends were cut back, 9 bases at V and 4 bases at J, with 16 bases in the middle. The DNA for the CDR3 is TGTGCCAGTAGGGACTGGAGGGGGTACGAGCAGTACTTC. Translating gives CASRDWRGYEQYF.

V is TRBV6-5 and J is TRBJ2-7, with TRBD2 matching 12 bases. The germline CDR1 and CDR2 sequences are MNHEY and SVGAGI. The CDR3 loop spans 15 amino acids. V lost 4 bases and J lost 0; bases outside the gene matches: 1. CDR3 residues: CASSLTSGSSYEQYF. CDR3 in DNA: TGTGCCAGCAGTTTGACTAGCGGGAGCTCCTACGAGCAGTACTTC.

Only a few counts were recorded for this clone. The CDR3 loop is CARSLLGGDRDEKLFF. The DNA of the CDR3 is TGTGCCAGAAGCTTACTCGGGGGGGACAGGGATGAAAAACTGTTTTTT. The rearrangement joins TRBV7-5 to TRBJ1-4; TRBD1, the D gene given by the table, was not confirmed from the DNA. TRBV7-5 is a listed pseudogene. The CDR3 has 16 residues.

The V gene is TRBV5-6, the J gene TRBJ1-6; tentatively, D is TRBD1 (5 bases). From germline, CDR1 is SGHDT and CDR2 YYEEEE. This CDR3 is 18 amino acids long. Trimming stripped 0 bases from V and 7 bases from J, with 20 bases between. The CDR3 sequence is CASSLASGWIFANSPLHF. The CDR3 nucleotides read TGTGCCAGCAGCTTGGCTTCAGGGTGGATTTTCGCCAATTCACCCCTCCACTTT.

The chain employs TRBV9 and TRBJ2-3; D is uncertain. The V gene's germline CDR1 is SGDLS and CDR2 YYNGEE. The CDR3 length is 15 residues. With 2 bases removed from V and 0 bases from J, the gap between germline ends came to 10 bases. The CDR3 region has the DNA TGTGCCAGCAGCGTGAGAGTAGGGAGCACAGATACGCAGTATTTT. This gives the protein CASSVRVGSTDTQYF.

The chain joins TRBV11-2 to TRBJ2-6; D not certain. From germline, CDR1 is SGHAT and CDR2 FQNNGV. V lost 5 bases to trimming and J lost 0 bases, with 8 bases between them. The CDR3 has 15 residues. The CDR3 loop reads CASSPGDSGANVLTF. The CDR3 bases are TGTGCCAGCAGCCCAGGTGACTCTGGGGCCAACGTCCTGACTTTC. Using reference TRBV11-2 and TRBJ2-6 for the parts outside the CDR3, the full variable domain is EAGVAQSPRYKIIEKRQSVAFWCNPISGHATLYWYQQILGQGPKLLIQFQNNGVVDDSQLPKDRFSAERLKGVDSTLKIQPAKLEDSAVYLCASSPGDSGANVLTFGAGSRLTVL.

The V and J genes are TRBV7-3 and TRBJ2-3, with D maybe TRBD2 (6 bases). The CDR3 sequence is 19 residues long. With 4 bases removed from V and 2 bases from J, the gap between germline ends came to 25 bases. Germline-derived CDR1 and CDR2 are SGHTA and FQGTGA. The DNA of the CDR3 is TGTGCCAGCAGCTCGCCGCGGGACTTCCATACTACTAACACAGATACGCAGTATTTT. Translated: CASSSPRDFHTTNTDTQYF. Based on the CDR3 plus reference TRBV7-3 and TRBJ2-3, the full variable domain is GAGVSQTPSNKVTEKGKYVELRCDPISGHTALYWYRQSLGQGPEFLIYFQGTGAADDSGLPNDRFFAVRPEGSVSTLKIQRTERGDSAVYLCASSSPRDFHTTNTDTQYFGPGTRLTVL.

This chain links TRBV27 with TRBJ1-3; unclear D gene. Trimming removed 3 bases at V and 4 bases at J, with 13 bases between. This CDR3 comprises 15 residues. Looked up from germline, CDR1 is MNHEY and CDR2 is SMNVEV (reference sequence). The CDR3 protein is CASSFNIKTGNTIYF. Written as DNA, the CDR3 is TGTGCCAGCAGTTTCAATATCAAGACCGGAAACACCATATATTTT.

This sequence joins TRBV19 and TRBJ2-3; no firm D call. Germline loops: CDR1 LNHDA, CDR2 SQIVND (reference sequence). The V and J ends lost 4 bases and 4 bases respectively, with 6 bases between them. The CDR3 sequence is 12 residues long. CDR3 in DNA: TGTGCCAGTAGTAAGAGGTCAGATACGCAGTATTTT. It yields the protein CASSKRSDTQYF.

The CDR3 protein is CASMFSPDRPYTEAFF. Written as DNA, the CDR3 is TGTGCCAGTATGTTTAGCCCGGACAGGCCTTACACTGAAGCTTTCTTT. The genes are TRBV19 and TRBJ1-1; TRBD1 aligns across 7 bases. This CDR3 comprises 16 residues. J gave up 3 bases and V 7 bases, and 14 bases lay outside the gene matches. Per the germline V gene, CDR1 is LNHDA and CDR2 is SQIVND (reference sequence). The full variable domain, in which reference TRBV19 and TRBJ1-1 provide the parts outside the CDR3, is DGGITQSPKYLFRKEGQNVTLSCEQNLNHDAMYWYRQDPGQGLRLIYYSQIVNDFQKGDIAEGYSVSREKKESFPLTVTSAQKNPTAFYLCASMFSPDRPYTEAFFGQGTRLTVV.

This chain links TRBV19 with TRBJ2-3; 7 positions agree with TRBD2. The CDR3 is made up of 14 amino acids. Germline trimming cut 3 bases from V and 3 bases from J; bases unmatched to any gene: 3. Germline V gene data show CDR1 as LNHDA and CDR2 as SQIVND (reference sequence). The CDR3 sequence: CASSIRRGTDTQYF. CDR3 in DNA: TGTGCCAGTAGTATTCGGCGGGGGACAGATACGCAGTATTTT.

The V and J genes are TRBV30 and TRBJ1-6; D gene uncertain. This CDR3 contains 13 residues. V was clipped by 4 bases and J by 7 bases, with 11 bases between them. Germline CDR1 reads GTSNPN; CDR2 reads SVGIG (reference sequence). CDR3 loop: CAWTAVGNSPLHF. The CDR3 DNA follows: TGTGCCTGGACGGCAGTGGGGAATTCACCCCTCCACTTT. Using reference TRBV30 and TRBJ1-6 for the parts outside the CDR3, the full variable domain is SQTIHQWPATLVQPVGSPLSLECTVEGTSNPNLYWYRQAAGRGLQLLFYSVGIGQISSEVPQNLSASRPQDRQFILSSKKLLLSDSGFYLCAWTAVGNSPLHFGNGTRLTVT.

The V call is TRBV7-9, the J call TRBJ2-1, with D unclear. The germline V gene encodes CDR1 SEHNR and CDR2 FQNEAQ (reference sequence). This CDR3 has 18 amino acids. The V end was cut by 10 bases, the J end by 4 bases, with 29 bases between. The CDR3 nucleotides read TGTGCCATAATAAGAGACTCGGACGGAACCCCTAGTTACAATGAGCAGTTCTTC. Its protein is CAIIRDSDGTPSYNEQFF.

The rearrangement links TRBV27 to TRBJ1-5; D remains ambiguous. This CDR3 is built from 15 residues. From germline, CDR1 is MNHEY and CDR2 SMNVEV (reference sequence). V was shortened by 8 bases and J by 3 bases, with 17 bases between the two germline ends. CDR3 sequence: CASSLLGGYNQPQHF. The CDR3 DNA is TGTGCCAGCTCCCTTTTGGGAGGGTACAATCAGCCCCAGCATTTT.

V usage is TRBV15 and J usage is TRBJ1-5; a weak D match, TRBD1 (5 bases). The V gene's germline CDR1 is LNHNV and CDR2 YYDKDF (reference sequence). Trimming took 0 bases from V and 7 from J, leaving 7 bases between them. The CDR3 runs 13 residues. The CDR3: CATSRDRGQPQHF. CDR3 DNA sequence: TGTGCCACCAGCAGAGATCGGGGGCAGCCCCAGCATTTT.

This chain joins TRBV6-1 and TRBJ2-3, with a weak D call TRBD1 (6 bases). This CDR3 spans 17 amino acids. Trimming took 3 bases from V and 2 from J, leaving 18 bases between them. Germline CDR1 is MNHNS and CDR2 is SASEGT. CDR3 DNA sequence: TGTGCCAGCAGTGACCCCCAGGGGATACTAAACACAGATACGCAGTATTTT. This encodes CASSDPQGILNTDTQYF.

The V call is TRBV18, the J call TRBJ2-3; D is perhaps TRBD2 (7 bases). Between the trimmed V and J ends, which lost 6 bases and 0 bases, there was a span of 16 bases. This CDR3 region has 16 residues. The germline V gene encodes CDR1 KGHSH and CDR2 LQKENI. The CDR3 protein is CASSAGAESSTDTQYF. The CDR3 nucleotides read TGTGCCAGCTCCGCGGGGGCTGAGAGTAGCACAGATACGCAGTATTTT. Variable domain in full (rest from reference TRBV18 and TRBJ2-3): NAGVMQNPRHLVRRRGQEARLRCSPMKGHSHVYWYRQLPEEGLKFMVYLQKENIIDESGMPKERFSAEFPKEGPSILRIQQVVRGDSAAYFCASSAGAESSTDTQYFGPGTRLTVL.

The chain couples TRBV27 to TRBJ2-3; D unresolved. V lost 3 bases and J 0 bases, leaving 7 bases between the germline ends. This CDR3 spans 14 amino acids. The germline CDR1 and CDR2 sequences are MNHEY and SMNVEV (reference sequence). CDR3: CASSFRSSTDTQYF. Written as DNA, the CDR3 is TGTGCCAGCAGTTTCCGGTCTAGCACAGATACGCAGTATTTT.

This rearrangement joins TRBV7-9 to TRBJ1-3, with 9 bases lining up with TRBD1. The CDR3 is 16 amino acids. The germline V gene encodes CDR1 SEHNR and CDR2 FQNEAQ (reference sequence). Trimming took 7 bases from V and 1 from J; bases not matched to a gene: 8. CDR3 residues: CASIPTGGGSGNTIYF. CDR3 coding DNA: TGTGCCAGCATCCCTACAGGGGGCGGTTCTGGAAACACCATATATTTT. Using reference TRBV7-9 and TRBJ1-3 for the parts outside the CDR3, the full variable domain is DTGVSQNPRHKITKRGQNVTFRCDPISEHNRLYWYRQTLGQGPEFLTYFQNEAQLEKSRLLSDRFSAERPKGSFSTLEIQRTEQGDSAMYLCASIPTGGGSGNTIYFGEGSWLTVV.

This clone was detected only a few times. V usage is TRBV11-3 and J usage is TRBJ2-7; TRBD1 is a possible D gene (6 bases). CDR3 size: 13 residues. Between the trimmed V and J ends, which lost 5 bases and 3 bases, there was a span of 11 bases. CDR1 SGHNT and CDR2 YENEEA come from the germline V gene. The CDR3: CASSERGIYEQYF. CDR3 bases: TGTGCCAGCAGCGAGAGGGGGATCTACGAGCAGTACTTC.

V usage is TRBV7-2 and J usage is TRBJ1-4, with D maybe TRBD1 (5 bases). The germline V and J ends were trimmed by 4 bases and 0 bases, with 12 bases remaining between them. The CDR3 spans 16 residues. The V gene's germline CDR1 is SGHTA and CDR2 FQGNSA. CDR3 nucleotides: TGTGCCAGCAGCTCTAGCGGGGGGGCAACTAATGAAAAACTGTTTTTT. Translating gives CASSSSGGATNEKLFF.

The chain combines TRBV5-1 with TRBJ1-1; D is undetermined. CDR1 is SGHRS, CDR2 YFSETQ, per germline. Trimming left V 4 bases short and J 1 base short, with 11 bases between. This CDR3 has 14 residues. The CDR3 sequence: CASSPRTGNTEAFF. The CDR3 region has the DNA TGCGCCAGCAGCCCCCGGACGGGGAACACTGAAGCTTTCTTT.

V and J are TRBV15 and TRBJ2-1, with 7 bases fitting TRBD2. Per the germline V gene, CDR1 is LNHNV and CDR2 is YYDKDF (reference sequence). Trimming took 4 bases from V and 3 from J; bases not matched to a gene: 6. This CDR3 spans 15 amino acids. Here the CDR3 DNA reads TGTGCCACCAGCACGGTCGGGGGGATCTACAATGAGCAGTTCTTC. Protein sequence: CATSTVGGIYNEQFF. The variable domain in full, with the rest retrieved from reference TRBV15 and TRBJ2-1, is DAMVIQNPRYQVTQFGKPVTLSCSQTLNHNVMYWYQQKSSQAPKLLFHYYDKDFNNEADTPDNFQSRRPNTSFCFLDIRSPGLGDTAMYLCATSTVGGIYNEQFFGPGTRLTVL.

The V gene is TRBV7-6, the J gene TRBJ1-5; D call uncertain. With 5 bases removed from V and 1 base from J, the gap between germline ends came to 12 bases. The CDR3 runs 15 residues. The germline V gene encodes CDR1 SGHVS and CDR2 FNYEAQ. The CDR3 here is CASSPSGLSNQPQHF. CDR3 DNA sequence: TGTGCCAGCAGCCCATCCGGGCTGAGCAATCAGCCCCAGCATTTT.